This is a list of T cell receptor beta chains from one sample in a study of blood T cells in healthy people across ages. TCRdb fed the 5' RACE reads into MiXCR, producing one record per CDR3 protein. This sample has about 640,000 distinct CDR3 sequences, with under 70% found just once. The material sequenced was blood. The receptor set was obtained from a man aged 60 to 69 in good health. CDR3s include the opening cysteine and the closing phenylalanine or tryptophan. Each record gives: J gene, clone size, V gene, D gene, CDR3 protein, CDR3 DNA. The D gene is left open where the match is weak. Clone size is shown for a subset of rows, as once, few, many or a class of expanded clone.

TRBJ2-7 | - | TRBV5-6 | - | CASSPWVVDEQYF | TGTGCCAGCAGCCCCTGGGTAGTTGACGAGCAGTACTTC
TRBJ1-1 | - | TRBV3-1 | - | CALPFVRPEENTEAFF | TGTGCCCTACCATTTGTCCGCCCAGAGGAAAACACTGAAGCTTTCTTT
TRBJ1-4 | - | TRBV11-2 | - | CASRPPSPYEKLFF | TGTGCCAGCAGGCCCCCCAGCCCATACGAGAAACTGTTTTTT
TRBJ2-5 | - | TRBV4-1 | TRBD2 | CASSQDWGGRETQYF | TGCGCCAGCAGCCAAGATTGGGGGGGGAGGGAGACCCAGTACTTC
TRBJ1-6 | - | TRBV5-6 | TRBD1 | CASSWDRFYNSPLHF | TGTGCCAGCAGCTGGGACAGGTTCTATAATTCACCCCTCCACTTT
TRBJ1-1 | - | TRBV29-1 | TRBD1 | CSVHRGTEAFF | TGCAGCGTGCACAGGGGCACTGAAGCTTTCTTT
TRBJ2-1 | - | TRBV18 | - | CASSPQGPGNEQFF | TGTGCCAGCTCACCCCAGGGTCCGGGAAATGAGCAGTTCTTC
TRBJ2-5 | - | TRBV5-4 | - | CASSLETKRQETQYF | TGTGCCAGCAGCTTGGAGACTAAACGCCAAGAGACCCAGTACTTC
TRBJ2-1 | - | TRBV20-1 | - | CSARDSSTAPHEQFF | TGCAGTGCTAGAGATTCCAGTACGGCTCCCCATGAGCAGTTCTTC
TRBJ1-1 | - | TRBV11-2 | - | CASSLAEWGGLEGTEAFF | TGTGCCAGCAGCTTAGCTGAATGGGGGGGGCTAGAGGGGACTGAAGCTTTCTTT
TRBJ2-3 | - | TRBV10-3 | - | CAISETLPGGGTDTQYF | TGTGCCATCAGTGAAACTCTTCCAGGAGGTGGCACAGATACGCAGTATTTT
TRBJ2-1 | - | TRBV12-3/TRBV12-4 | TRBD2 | CASRPVVGGGPNEQFF | TGTGCCAGCAGGCCTGTAGTGGGCGGGGGTCCAAATGAGCAGTTCTTC
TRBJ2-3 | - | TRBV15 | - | CATSRDQGPRNTQYF | TGTGCCACCAGCAGAGATCAAGGACCAAGGAATACGCAGTATTTT
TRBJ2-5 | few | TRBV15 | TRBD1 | CATSRRQGKETQYF | TGTGCCACCAGCAGAAGACAGGGGAAAGAGACCCAGTACTTC
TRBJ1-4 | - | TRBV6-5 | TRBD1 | CASKGQGAATNEKLFF | TGTGCCAGCAAGGGACAGGGGGCGGCAACTAATGAAAAACTGTTTTTT
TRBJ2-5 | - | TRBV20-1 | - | CSARSGGENQETQYF | TGCAGTGCTCGCTCGGGCGGGGAGAACCAAGAGACCCAGTACTTC
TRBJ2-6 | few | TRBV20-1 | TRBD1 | CSAGTGLISGANVLTF | TGCAGTGCAGGGACAGGTCTAATATCTGGGGCCAACGTCCTGACTTTC
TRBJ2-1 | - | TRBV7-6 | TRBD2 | CASSLIGGGAHNEQFF | TGTGCCAGCAGCTTAATTGGCGGGGGGGCCCACAATGAGCAGTTCTTC